The clone carrying this T cell receptor beta chain has ten or more counts. Its antigen is undetermined. These data originate in a study of identical twins. The ends were cut back, 2 bases at V and 0 bases at J, with 12 bases in the middle. The length of the CDR3 is 16 residues. Germline V gene data show CDR1 as SGHDT and CDR2 as YYEEEE. General study results and limits: Findings depended on cross-sectional statistics rather than tracking the same donors. Models underestimated out-of-frame TCR alpha sharing in monozygotic twins.

A single record per CDR3 protein comes from TCRdb applying MiXCR to the 5' RACE reads. Among hundreds of thousands of distinct CDR3 sequences listed, around 8.6% were seen once. The sample also formed part of further work on yellow fever vaccine responses in identical twins.

The V and J genes are TRBV5-6 and TRBJ2-4; no clear D. The sample consisted of PBMCs. The sequence came from a woman aged 18-29 years in good health. The CDR3 region has the DNA TGTGCCAGCAGCTTTGTTGCAGACCCAGCCAAAAACATTCAGTACTTC. This codes for CASSFVADPAKNIQYF.